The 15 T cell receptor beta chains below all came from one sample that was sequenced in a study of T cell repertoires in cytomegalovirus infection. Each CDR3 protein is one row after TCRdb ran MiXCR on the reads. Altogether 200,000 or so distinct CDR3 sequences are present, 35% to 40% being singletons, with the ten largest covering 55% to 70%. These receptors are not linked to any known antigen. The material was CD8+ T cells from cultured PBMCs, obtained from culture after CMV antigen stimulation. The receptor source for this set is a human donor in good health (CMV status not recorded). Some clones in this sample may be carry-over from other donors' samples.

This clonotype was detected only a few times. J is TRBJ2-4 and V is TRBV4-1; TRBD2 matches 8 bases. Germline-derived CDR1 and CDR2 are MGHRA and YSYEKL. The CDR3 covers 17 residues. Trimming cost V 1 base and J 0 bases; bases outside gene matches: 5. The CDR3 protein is CASSQAGGLPAKNIQYF. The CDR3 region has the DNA TGCGCCAGCAGCCAAGCGGGAGGGCTGCCAGCCAAAAACATTCAGTACTTC.

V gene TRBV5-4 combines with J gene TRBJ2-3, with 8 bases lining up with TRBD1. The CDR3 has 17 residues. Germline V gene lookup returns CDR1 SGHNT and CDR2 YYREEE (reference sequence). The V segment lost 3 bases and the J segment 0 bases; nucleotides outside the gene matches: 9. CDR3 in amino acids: CASSWRQGRTSTDTQYF. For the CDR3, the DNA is TGTGCCAGCAGCTGGAGACAGGGGAGAACTAGCACAGATACGCAGTATTTT.

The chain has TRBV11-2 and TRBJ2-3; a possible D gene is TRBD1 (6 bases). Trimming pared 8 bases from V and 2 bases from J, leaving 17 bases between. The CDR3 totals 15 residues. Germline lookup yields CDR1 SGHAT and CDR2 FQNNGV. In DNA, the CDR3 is TGTGCCAGCCTCGGGGATGGGGGCTCCACAGATACGCAGTATTTT. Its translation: CASLGDGGSTDTQYF.

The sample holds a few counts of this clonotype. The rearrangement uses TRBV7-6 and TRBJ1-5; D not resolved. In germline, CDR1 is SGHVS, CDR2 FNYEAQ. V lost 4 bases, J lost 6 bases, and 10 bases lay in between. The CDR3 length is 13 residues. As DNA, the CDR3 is TGTGCCAGCAGCTACGGGCGGGGTCAGCCCCAGCATTTT. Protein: CASSYGRGQPQHF.

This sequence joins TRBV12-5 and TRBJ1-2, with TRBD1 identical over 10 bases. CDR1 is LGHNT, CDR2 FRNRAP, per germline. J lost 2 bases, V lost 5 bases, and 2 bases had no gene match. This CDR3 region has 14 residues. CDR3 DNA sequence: TGTGCTAGTGGTCGACAGGGGGCGAACTATGGCTACACCTTC. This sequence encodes CASGRQGANYGYTF.

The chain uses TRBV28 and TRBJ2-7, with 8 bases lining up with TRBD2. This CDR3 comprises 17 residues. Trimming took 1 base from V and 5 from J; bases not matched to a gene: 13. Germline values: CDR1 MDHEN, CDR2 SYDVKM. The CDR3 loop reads CASSLFGGAGAPHEQYF. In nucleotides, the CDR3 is TGTGCCAGCAGTTTATTCGGGGGAGCGGGAGCTCCCCACGAGCAGTACTTC.

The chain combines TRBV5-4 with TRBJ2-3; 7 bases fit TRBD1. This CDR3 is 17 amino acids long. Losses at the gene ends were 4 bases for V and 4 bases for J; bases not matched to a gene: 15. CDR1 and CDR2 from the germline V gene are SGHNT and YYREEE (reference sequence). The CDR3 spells CASSRFADREISDTQYF. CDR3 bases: TGTGCCAGCAGCCGGTTCGCCGACAGGGAGATTTCAGATACGCAGTATTTT. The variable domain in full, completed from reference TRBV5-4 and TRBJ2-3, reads ETGVTQSPTHLIKTRGQQVTLRCSSQSGHNTVSWYQQALGQGPQFIFQYYREEENGRGNFPPRFSGLQFPNYSSELNVNALELDDSALYLCASSRFADREISDTQYFGPGTRLTVL.

This CDR3 reads CASSPPSAEEQYF. For the CDR3, the DNA is TGTGCCAGCAGCCCCCCCAGCGCGGAGGAGCAGTACTTC. The chain has TRBV7-2 and TRBJ2-7; D unclear. The CDR3 length is 13 residues. Germline V gene lookup returns CDR1 SGHTA and CDR2 FQGNSA. Trimming removed 5 bases at V and 7 bases at J, with 15 bases between.

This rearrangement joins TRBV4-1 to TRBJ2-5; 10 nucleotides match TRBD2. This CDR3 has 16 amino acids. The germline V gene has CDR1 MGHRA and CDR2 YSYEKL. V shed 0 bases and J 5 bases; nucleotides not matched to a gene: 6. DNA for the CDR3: TGCGCCAGCAGCCAAGAACTAGCGGGACGGGGGGAGACCCAGTACTTC. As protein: CASSQELAGRGETQYF.

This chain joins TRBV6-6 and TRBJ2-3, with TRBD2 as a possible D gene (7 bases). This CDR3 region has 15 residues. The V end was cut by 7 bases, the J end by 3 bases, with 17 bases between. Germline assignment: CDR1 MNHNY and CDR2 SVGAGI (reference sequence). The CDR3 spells CASTLRGGRTDTQYF. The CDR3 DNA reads TGTGCCAGCACCCTTAGGGGGGGGCGGACAGATACGCAGTATTTT.

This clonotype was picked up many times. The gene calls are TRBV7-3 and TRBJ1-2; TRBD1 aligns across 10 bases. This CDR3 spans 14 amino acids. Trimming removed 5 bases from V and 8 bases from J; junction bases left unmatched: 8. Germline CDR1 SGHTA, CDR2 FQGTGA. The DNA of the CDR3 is TGTGCCAGCAGCCCGACAGGGGGCACGGGAGGCTACACCTTC. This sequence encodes CASSPTGGTGGYTF.

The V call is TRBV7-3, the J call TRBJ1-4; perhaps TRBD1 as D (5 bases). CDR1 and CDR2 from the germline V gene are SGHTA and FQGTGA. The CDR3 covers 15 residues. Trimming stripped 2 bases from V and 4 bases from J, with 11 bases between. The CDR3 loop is CASSLFGTDNEKLFF. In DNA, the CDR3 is TGTGCCAGCAGCTTATTCGGGACGGATAATGAAAAACTGTTTTTT.

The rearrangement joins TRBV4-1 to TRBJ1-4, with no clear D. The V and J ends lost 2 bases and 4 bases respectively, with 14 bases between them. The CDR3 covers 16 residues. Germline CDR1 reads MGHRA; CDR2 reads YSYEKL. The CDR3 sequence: CASSQPAAHVNEKLFF. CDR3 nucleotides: TGCGCCAGCAGCCAACCCGCGGCACATGTTAATGAAAAACTGTTTTTT.

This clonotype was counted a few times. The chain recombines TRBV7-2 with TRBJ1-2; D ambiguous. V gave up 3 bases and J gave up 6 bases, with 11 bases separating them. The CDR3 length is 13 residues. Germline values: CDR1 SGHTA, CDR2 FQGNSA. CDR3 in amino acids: CASSFGDEDGYTF. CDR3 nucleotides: TGTGCCAGCAGCTTCGGGGATGAAGATGGCTACACCTTC.

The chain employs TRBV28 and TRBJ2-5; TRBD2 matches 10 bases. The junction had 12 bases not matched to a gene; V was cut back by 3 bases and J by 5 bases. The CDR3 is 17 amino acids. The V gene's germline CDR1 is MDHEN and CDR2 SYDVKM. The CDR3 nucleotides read TGTGCCAGCAGTTTTCCGGGACTAGCGAGCGGAGGGGAGACCCAGTACTTC. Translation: CASSFPGLASGGETQYF.